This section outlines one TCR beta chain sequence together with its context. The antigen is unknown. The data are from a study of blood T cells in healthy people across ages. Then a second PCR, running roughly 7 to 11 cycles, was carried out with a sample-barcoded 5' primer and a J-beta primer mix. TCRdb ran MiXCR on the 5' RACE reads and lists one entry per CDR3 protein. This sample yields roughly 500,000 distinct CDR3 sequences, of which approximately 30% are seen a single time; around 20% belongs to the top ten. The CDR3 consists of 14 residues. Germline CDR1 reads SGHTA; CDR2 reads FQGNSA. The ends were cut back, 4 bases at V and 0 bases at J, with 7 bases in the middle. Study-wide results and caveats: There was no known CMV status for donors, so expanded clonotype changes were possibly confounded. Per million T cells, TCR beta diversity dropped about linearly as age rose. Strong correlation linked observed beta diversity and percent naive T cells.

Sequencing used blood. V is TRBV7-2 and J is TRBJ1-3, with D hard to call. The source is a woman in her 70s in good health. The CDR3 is CASSSLSSGNTIYF. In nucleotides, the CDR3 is TGTGCCAGCAGCTCATTGAGCTCTGGAAACACCATATATTTT.